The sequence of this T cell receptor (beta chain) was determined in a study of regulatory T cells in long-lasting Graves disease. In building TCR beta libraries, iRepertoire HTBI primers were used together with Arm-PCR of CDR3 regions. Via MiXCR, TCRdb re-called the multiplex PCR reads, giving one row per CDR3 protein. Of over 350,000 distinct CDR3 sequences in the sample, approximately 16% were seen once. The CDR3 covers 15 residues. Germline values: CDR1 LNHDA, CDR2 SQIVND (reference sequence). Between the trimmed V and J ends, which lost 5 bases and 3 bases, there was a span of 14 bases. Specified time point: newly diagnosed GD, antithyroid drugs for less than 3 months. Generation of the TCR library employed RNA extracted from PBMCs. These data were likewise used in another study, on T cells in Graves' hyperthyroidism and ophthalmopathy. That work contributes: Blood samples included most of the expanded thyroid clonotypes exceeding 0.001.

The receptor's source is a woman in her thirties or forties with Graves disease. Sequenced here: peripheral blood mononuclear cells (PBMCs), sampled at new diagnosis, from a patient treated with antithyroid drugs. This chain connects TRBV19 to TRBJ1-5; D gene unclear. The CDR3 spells CASSARDVINQPQHF. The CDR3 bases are TGTGCCAGTAGTGCCCGGGATGTTATCAATCAGCCCCAGCATTTT.